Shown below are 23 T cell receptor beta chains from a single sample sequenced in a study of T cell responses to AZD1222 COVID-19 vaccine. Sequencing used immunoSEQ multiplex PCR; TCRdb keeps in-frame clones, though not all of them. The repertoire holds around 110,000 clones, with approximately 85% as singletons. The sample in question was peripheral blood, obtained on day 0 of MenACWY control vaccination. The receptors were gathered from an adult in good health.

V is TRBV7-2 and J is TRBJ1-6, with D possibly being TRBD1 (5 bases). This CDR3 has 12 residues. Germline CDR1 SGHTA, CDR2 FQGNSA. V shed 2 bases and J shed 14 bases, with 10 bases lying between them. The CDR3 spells CASSLTGTTLHF. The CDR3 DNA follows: TGTGCCAGCAGCTTAACCGGGACCACCCTCCACTTT.

The CDR3 DNA reads TGTGCCAGCAGTGAAGCGGGGATGGGAAATGAAAAACTGTTTTTT. Encoded protein: CASSEAGMGNEKLFF. J is TRBJ1-4 and V is TRBV6-1; D is undetermined. V lost 0 bases to trimming and J lost 5 bases, with 10 bases between them. The CDR3 is made up of 15 amino acids. Germline CDR1 is MNHNS and CDR2 is SASEGT.

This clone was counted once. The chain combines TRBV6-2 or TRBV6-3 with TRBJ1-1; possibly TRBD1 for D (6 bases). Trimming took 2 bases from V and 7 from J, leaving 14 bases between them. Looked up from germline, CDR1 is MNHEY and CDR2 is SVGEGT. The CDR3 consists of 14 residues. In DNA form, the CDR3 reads TGTGCCAGCAGTTACCATGACAGGCCCAGTGAAGCTTTCTTT. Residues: CASSYHDRPSEAFF.

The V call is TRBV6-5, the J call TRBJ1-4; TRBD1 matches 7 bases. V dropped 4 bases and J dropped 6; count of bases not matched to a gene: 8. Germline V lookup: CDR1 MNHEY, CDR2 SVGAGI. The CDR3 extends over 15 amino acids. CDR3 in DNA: TGTGCCAGCAGTTTCACAGGGGCGCCGGATGAAAAACTGTTTTTT. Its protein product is CASSFTGAPDEKLFF.

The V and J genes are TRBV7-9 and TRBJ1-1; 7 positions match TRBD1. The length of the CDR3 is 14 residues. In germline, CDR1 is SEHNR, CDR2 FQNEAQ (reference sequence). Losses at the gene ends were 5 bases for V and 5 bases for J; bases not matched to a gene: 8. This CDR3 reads CASSPYLGQTEAFF. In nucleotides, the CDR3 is TGTGCCAGCAGCCCCTACCTGGGACAGACTGAAGCTTTCTTT. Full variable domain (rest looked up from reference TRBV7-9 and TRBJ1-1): DTGVSQNPRHKITKRGQNVTFRCDPISEHNRLYWYRQTLGQGPEFLTYFQNEAQLEKSRLLSDRFSAERPKGSFSTLEIQRTEQGDSAMYLCASSPYLGQTEAFFGQGTRLTVV.

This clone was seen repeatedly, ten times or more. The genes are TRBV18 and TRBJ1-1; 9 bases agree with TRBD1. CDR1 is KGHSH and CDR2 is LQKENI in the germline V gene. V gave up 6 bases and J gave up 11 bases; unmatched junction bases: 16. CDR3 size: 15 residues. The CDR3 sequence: CASSRNGQGPTMAFF. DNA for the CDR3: TGTGCCAGCTCTAGGAACGGACAGGGGCCCACGATGGCTTTCTTT. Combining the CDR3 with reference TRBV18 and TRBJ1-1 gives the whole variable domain NAGVMQNPRHLVRRRGQEARLRCSPMKGHSHVYWYRQLPEEGLKFMVYLQKENIIDESGMPKERFSAEFPKEGPSILRIQQVVRGDSAAYFCASSRNGQGPTMAFFGQGTRLTVV.

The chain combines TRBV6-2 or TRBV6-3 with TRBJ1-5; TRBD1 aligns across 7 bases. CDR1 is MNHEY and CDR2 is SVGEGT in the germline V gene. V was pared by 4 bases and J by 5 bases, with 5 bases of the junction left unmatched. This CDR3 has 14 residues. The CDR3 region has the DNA TGTGCCAGCAGTTTCGACAGGGTGTATCAGCCCCAGCATTTT. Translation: CASSFDRVYQPQHF.

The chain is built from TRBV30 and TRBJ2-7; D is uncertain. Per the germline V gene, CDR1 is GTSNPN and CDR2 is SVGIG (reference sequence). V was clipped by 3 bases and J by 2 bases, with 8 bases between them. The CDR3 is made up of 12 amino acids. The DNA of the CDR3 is TGTGCCTGGAGGGTCCCGGCCTACGAGCAGTACTTC. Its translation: CAWRVPAYEQYF.

The CDR3 spells CASSLDRPRGSPLHF. DNA of the CDR3: TGTGCCAGCAGCTTAGATCGGCCCCGGGGCTCACCCCTCCACTTT. The chain is built from TRBV7-9 and TRBJ1-6; D is perhaps TRBD1 (5 bases). V was clipped by 1 base and J by 10 bases, with 14 bases between them. The length of the CDR3 is 15 residues. Germline CDR1 reads SEHNR; CDR2 reads FQNEAQ (reference sequence).

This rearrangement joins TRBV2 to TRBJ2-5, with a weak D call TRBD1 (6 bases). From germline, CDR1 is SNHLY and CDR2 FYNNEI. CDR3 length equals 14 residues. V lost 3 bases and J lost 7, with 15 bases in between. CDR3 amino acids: CASSERAGAGTQYF. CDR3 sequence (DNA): TGTGCCAGCAGTGAGAGGGCAGGGGCAGGGACCCAGTACTTC.

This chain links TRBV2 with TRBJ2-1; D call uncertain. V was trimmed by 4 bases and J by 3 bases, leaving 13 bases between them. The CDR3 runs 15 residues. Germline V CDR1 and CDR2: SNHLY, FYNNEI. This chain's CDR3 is CASSGGGPNYNEQFF. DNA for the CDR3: TGTGCCAGCAGTGGGGGTGGCCCGAACTACAATGAGCAGTTCTTC. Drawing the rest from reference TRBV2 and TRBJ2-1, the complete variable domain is EPEVTQTPSHQVTQMGQEVILRCVPISNHLYFYWYRQILGQKVEFLVSFYNNEISEKSEIFDDQFSVERPDGSNFTLKIRSTKLEDSAMYFCASSGGGPNYNEQFFGPGTRLTVL.

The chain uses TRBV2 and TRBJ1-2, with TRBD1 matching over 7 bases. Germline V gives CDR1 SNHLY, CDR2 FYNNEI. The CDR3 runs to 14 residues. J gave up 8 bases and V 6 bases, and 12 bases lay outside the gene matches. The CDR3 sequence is CASSGSTGTGGYTF. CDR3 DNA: TGTGCCAGCAGCGGCTCGACAGGGACTGGCGGCTACACCTTC.

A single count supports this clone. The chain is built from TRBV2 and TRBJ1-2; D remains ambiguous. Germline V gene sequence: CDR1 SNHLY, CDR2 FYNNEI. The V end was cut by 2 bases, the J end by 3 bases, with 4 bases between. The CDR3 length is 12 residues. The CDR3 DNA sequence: TGTGCCAGCAGTGAACTCGACTATGGCTACACCTTC. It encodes CASSELDYGYTF. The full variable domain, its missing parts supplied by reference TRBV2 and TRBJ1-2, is EPEVTQTPSHQVTQMGQEVILRCVPISNHLYFYWYRQILGQKVEFLVSFYNNEISEKSEIFDDQFSVERPDGSNFTLKIRSTKLEDSAMYFCASSELDYGYTFGSGTRLTVV.

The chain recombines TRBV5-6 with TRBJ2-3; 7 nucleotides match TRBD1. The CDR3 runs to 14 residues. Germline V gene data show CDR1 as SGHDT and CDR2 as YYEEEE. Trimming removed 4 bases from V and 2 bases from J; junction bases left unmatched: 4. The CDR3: CASSMGQTTDTQYF. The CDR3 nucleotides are TGTGCCAGCAGCATGGGACAGACCACAGATACGCAGTATTTT. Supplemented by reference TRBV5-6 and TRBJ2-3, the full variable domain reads DAGVTQSPTHLIKTRGQQVTLRCSPKSGHDTVSWYQQALGQGPQFIFQYYEEEERQRGNFPDRFSGHQFPNYSSELNVNALLLGDSALYLCASSMGQTTDTQYFGPGTRLTVL.

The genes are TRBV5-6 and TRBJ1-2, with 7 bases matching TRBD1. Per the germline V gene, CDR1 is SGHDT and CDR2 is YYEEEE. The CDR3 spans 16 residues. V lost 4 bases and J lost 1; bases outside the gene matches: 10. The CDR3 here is CASSPLDRVGNYGYTF. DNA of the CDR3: TGTGCCAGCAGCCCCCTAGACAGGGTGGGTAACTATGGCTACACCTTC.

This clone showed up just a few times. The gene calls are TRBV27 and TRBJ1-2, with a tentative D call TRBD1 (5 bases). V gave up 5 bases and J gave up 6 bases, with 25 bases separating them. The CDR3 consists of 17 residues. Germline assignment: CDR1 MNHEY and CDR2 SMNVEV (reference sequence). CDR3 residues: CASSRDGTISTRDGYTF. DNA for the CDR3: TGTGCCAGCAGTCGGGACGGGACGATATCGACGCGCGATGGCTACACCTTC.

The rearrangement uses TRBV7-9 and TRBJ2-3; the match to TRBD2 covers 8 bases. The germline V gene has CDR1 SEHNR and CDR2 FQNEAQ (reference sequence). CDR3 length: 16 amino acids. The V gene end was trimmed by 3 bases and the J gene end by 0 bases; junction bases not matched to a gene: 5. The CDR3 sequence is CASSFSGLASTDTQYF. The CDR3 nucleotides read TGTGCCAGCAGCTTCTCAGGACTAGCTAGCACAGATACGCAGTATTTT.

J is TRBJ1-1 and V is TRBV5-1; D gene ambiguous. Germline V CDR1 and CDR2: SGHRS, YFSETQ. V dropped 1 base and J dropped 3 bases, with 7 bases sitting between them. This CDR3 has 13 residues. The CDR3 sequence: CASSLSADTEAFF. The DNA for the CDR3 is TGCGCCAGCAGCTTGTCGGCAGACACTGAAGCTTTCTTT.

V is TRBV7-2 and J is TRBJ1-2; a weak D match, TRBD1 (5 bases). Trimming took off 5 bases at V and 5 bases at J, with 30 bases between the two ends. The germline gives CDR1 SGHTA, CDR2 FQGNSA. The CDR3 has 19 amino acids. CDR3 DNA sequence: TGTGCCAGCAGCGGCTCTACAGGCAGACACCAAAGCTCGCGATATGGCTACACCTTC. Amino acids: CASSGSTGRHQSSRYGYTF.

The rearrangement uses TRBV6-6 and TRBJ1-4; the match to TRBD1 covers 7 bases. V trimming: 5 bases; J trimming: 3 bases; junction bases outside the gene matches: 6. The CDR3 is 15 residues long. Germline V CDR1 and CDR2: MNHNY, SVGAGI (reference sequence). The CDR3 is CASSTHRGANEKLFF. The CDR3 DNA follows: TGTGCCAGCAGTACCCACAGGGGAGCTAATGAAAAACTGTTTTTT.

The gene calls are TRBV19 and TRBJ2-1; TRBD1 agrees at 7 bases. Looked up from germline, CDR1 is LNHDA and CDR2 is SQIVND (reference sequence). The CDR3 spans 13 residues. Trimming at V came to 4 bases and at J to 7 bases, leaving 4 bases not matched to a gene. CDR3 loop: CASSKTGQNEQFF. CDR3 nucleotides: TGTGCCAGTAGTAAGACAGGGCAGAATGAGCAGTTCTTC.

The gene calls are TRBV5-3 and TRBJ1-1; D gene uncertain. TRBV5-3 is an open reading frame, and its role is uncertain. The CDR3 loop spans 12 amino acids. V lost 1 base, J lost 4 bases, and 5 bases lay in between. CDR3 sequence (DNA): TGTGCCAGAAGCTTGCGATCCACTGAAGCTTTCTTT. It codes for CARSLRSTEAFF.

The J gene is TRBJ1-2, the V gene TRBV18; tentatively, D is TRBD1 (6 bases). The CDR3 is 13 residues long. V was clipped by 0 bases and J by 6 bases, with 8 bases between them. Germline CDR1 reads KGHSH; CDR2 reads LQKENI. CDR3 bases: TGTGCCAGCTCACCACCGGCAGGGGATGGCTACACCTTC. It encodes CASSPPAGDGYTF.